The 26 T cell receptor beta chains listed next were all sequenced from one sample in a study of OX40 agonist ivuxolimab in advanced cancers. Only in-frame clones appear in the TCRdb table, and some are missing; sequencing was by immunoSEQ multiplex PCR. This table holds tens of thousands of clones, approximately 93% found once. Sequencing was performed on CD4+ or CD8+ T cells sorted from blood, taken in a trial of the OX40 agonist ivuxolimab. These receptors came from an adult with an advanced solid tumor such as melanoma, head and neck, liver or kidney cancer.

The V call is TRBV19, the J call TRBJ1-4; 8 bases align to TRBD1. J lost 8 bases, V lost 6 bases, and 8 bases had no gene match. Germline lookup yields CDR1 LNHDA and CDR2 SQIVND (reference sequence). The CDR3 is 14 residues long. The CDR3, as DNA: TGTGCCAGTAGCTTCCAGGGGGCAGGCGAAAAACTGTTTTTT. The encoded protein is CASSFQGAGEKLFF.

This chain joins TRBV13 and TRBJ1-6; 8 bases line up with TRBD1. After removal of 3 bases from V and 6 bases from J, the junction contained 7 bases not matched to a gene. Looked up from germline, CDR1 is PRHDT and CDR2 is FYEKMQ (reference sequence). CDR3 length: 16 residues. The CDR3 nucleotides are TGTGCCAGCAGCTTCGGACAGGGTCTGCGTAATTCACCCCTCCACTTT. It codes for CASSFGQGLRNSPLHF.

The chain uses TRBV18 and TRBJ2-6; 9 nucleotides line up with TRBD1. The CDR3 runs 18 residues. CDR1 is KGHSH and CDR2 is LQKENI in the germline V gene. The trim removed 4 bases at V and 0 bases at J, leaving 7 bases unmatched. DNA of the CDR3: TGTGCCAGCTCACTGTATGGACAGGGGATCTCTGGGGCCAACGTCCTGACTTTC. Encoded protein: CASSLYGQGISGANVLTF.

This rearrangement joins TRBV5-6 to TRBJ2-1, with 10 nucleotides matching TRBD2. The germline CDR1 and CDR2 sequences are SGHDT and YYEEEE. The junction had 13 bases not matched to a gene; V was cut back by 4 bases and J by 6 bases. This CDR3 has 17 residues. CDR3 sequence reads: CASSPISGLAISNEQFF. In nucleotides, the CDR3 is TGTGCCAGCAGCCCAATATCGGGACTAGCGATAAGCAATGAGCAGTTCTTC.

The V call is TRBV28, the J call TRBJ1-2; 10 bases agree with TRBD1. This CDR3 is built from 15 residues. The junction had 7 bases not matched to a gene; V was cut back by 4 bases and J by 5 bases. Germline V CDR1 and CDR2: MDHEN, SYDVKM. CDR3 nucleotides: TGTGCCAGCAGTTCCCCAGGACAGGGGGGGTATGGCTACACCTTC. This encodes CASSSPGQGGYGYTF.

The CDR3 spells CASSPNSGDTQYF. In DNA form, the CDR3 reads TGTGCCAGCAGTCCGAATAGCGGGGATACGCAGTATTTT. The chain has TRBV6-5 and TRBJ2-3; 7 nucleotides align to TRBD2. Losses at the gene ends were 5 bases for V and 6 bases for J; bases not matched to a gene: 5. Germline V gene sequence: CDR1 MNHEY, CDR2 SVGAGI. The CDR3 runs to 13 residues.

This chain links TRBV28 with TRBJ1-6; possibly TRBD1 for D (5 bases). Germline V lookup: CDR1 MDHEN, CDR2 SYDVKM. CDR3 size: 13 residues. V shed 8 bases and J shed 9 bases, with 14 bases lying between them. The CDR3 region has the DNA TGTGCCAGCTCCGGGACTTTGGTTTCACCCCTCCACTTT. This encodes CASSGTLVSPLHF.

The chain couples TRBV7-2 to TRBJ2-7; D gene unclear. The CDR3 is 14 residues long. CDR1 and CDR2 from the germline V gene are SGHTA and FQGNSA. Trimming left V 1 base short and J 3 bases short, with 10 bases between. The CDR3, as DNA: TGTGCCAGCAGCTTAGGCCCAGCAAACTACGAGCAGTACTTC. Translated: CASSLGPANYEQYF.

This clone showed up just a few times. At one boundary the junction diverges from the germline segment, which might be a read error. This chain joins TRBV18 and TRBJ2-1; D call uncertain. The CDR3 length is 14 residues. Germline CDR1 reads KGHSH; CDR2 reads LQKENI. The CDR3 loop is CASSEDSSSNEQFF. The CDR3 DNA reads TGTGCCAGCTCAGAGGATAGCTCCTCCAATGAGCAGTTCTTC.

The gene calls are TRBV7-2 and TRBJ1-1; 8 nucleotides line up with TRBD1. Trimming at V came to 3 bases and at J to 5 bases, leaving 2 bases not matched to a gene. This CDR3 region has 13 residues. Germline V gives CDR1 SGHTA, CDR2 FQGNSA. In DNA, the CDR3 is TGTGCCAGCAGCTTTACAGGGGGTACTGAAGCTTTCTTT. Amino acid sequence: CASSFTGGTEAFF.

The chain uses TRBV6-5 and TRBJ2-7, with TRBD2 as a possible D gene (5 bases). CDR1 is MNHEY and CDR2 is SVGAGI in the germline V gene. Trimming stripped 6 bases from V and 2 bases from J, with 14 bases between. The CDR3 contains 14 residues. CDR3 in amino acids: CASSRRWRTYEQYF. In DNA, the CDR3 is TGTGCCAGCAGCCGACGTTGGAGGACCTACGAGCAGTACTTC.

The chain combines TRBV6-5 with TRBJ2-7; TRBD2 is a possible D gene (6 bases). The germline V gene encodes CDR1 MNHEY and CDR2 SVGAGI. Trimming took 6 bases from V and 7 from J, leaving 22 bases between them. This CDR3 is 15 amino acids long. The CDR3 loop reads CASRPTGTDAREQYF. The CDR3 nucleotides read TGTGCCAGCAGACCGACCGGGACTGATGCTAGAGAGCAGTACTTC.

The V gene is TRBV7-8, the J gene TRBJ1-2; possible D gene TRBD1, 5 bases. CDR1 and CDR2 (germline): SGHVS, FQNEAQ. V lost 5 bases to trimming and J lost 5 bases, with 12 bases between them. The CDR3 is made up of 13 amino acids. CDR3 nucleotide sequence: TGTGCCAGCAGCCCAGAGGCAGGGTATGGCTACACCTTC. It is translated as CASSPEAGYGYTF.

The chain has TRBV28 and TRBJ1-5; TRBD1 agrees at 7 bases. V trimming: 10 bases; J trimming: 3 bases; junction bases outside the gene matches: 15. CDR3 length equals 16 residues. Per the germline V gene, CDR1 is MDHEN and CDR2 is SYDVKM. The CDR3 DNA reads as TGTGCCACTATGCCAGGACAGGCCCTCTACAATCAGCCCCAGCATTTT. Translating gives CATMPGQALYNQPQHF.

The chain combines TRBV4-3 with TRBJ2-3; D is perhaps TRBD1 (6 bases). The CDR3 runs to 15 residues. CDR1 is LGHNA, CDR2 YSLEER, per germline. The V and J ends lost 0 bases and 4 bases respectively, with 11 bases between them. The CDR3 loop reads CASSQEVKGADTQYF. The CDR3 nucleotides are TGCGCCAGCAGCCAAGAAGTAAAGGGGGCAGATACGCAGTATTTT.

This sequence joins TRBV6-6 and TRBJ2-7; 8 bases agree with TRBD1. CDR3 length: 14 amino acids. Per the germline V gene, CDR1 is MNHNY and CDR2 is SVGAGI (reference sequence). The ends lost 6 bases at V and 4 bases at J; junction bases unmatched: 8. CDR3 sequence (DNA): TGTGCCAGCAGCTACCGACAGGGGACTTACGAGCAGTACTTC. This encodes CASSYRQGTYEQYF.

This sequence joins TRBV27 and TRBJ2-4; perhaps TRBD1 as D (6 bases). The V end was cut by 5 bases, the J end by 6 bases, with 11 bases between. Germline-derived CDR1 and CDR2 are MNHEY and SMNVEV (reference sequence). The CDR3 is 13 amino acids. CDR3 sequence reads: CASSTPDRNIQYF. The CDR3 region has the DNA TGTGCCAGCAGTACCCCGGACAGAAACATTCAGTACTTC.

The V gene is TRBV25-1, the J gene TRBJ2-1; the D gene is possibly TRBD2 (7 bases). V lost 3 bases and J lost 7, with 16 bases in between. The length of the CDR3 is 15 residues. Germline-derived CDR1 and CDR2 are MGHDK and SYGVNS. The DNA for the CDR3 is TGTGCCAGCAGTGAGTGGGGGGGCGCGGAAAATGAGCAGTTCTTC. It yields the protein CASSEWGGAENEQFF.

The V call is TRBV27, the J call TRBJ1-3; D ambiguous. With 6 bases removed from V and 9 bases from J, the gap between germline ends came to 9 bases. Germline V gene sequence: CDR1 MNHEY, CDR2 SMNVEV (reference sequence). This CDR3 contains 11 residues. CDR3 DNA: TGTGCCAGCAGCGCAGCAGGCACCATATATTTT. It encodes CASSAAGTIYF.

This chain uses TRBV6-5 with TRBJ2-3, with 7 positions matching TRBD1. CDR3 length equals 14 residues. The J segment lost 1 base and the V segment lost 2 bases, leaving 0 bases of the junction unmatched. The germline V gene has CDR1 MNHEY and CDR2 SVGAGI. CDR3 region: CASSYQGGTDTQYF. The CDR3 DNA is TGTGCCAGCAGTTACCAGGGGGGCACAGATACGCAGTATTTT.

The genes are TRBV9 and TRBJ2-5; possible D gene TRBD2, 6 bases. Germline V lookup: CDR1 SGDLS, CDR2 YYNGEE. Trimming took 0 bases from V and 0 from J, leaving 18 bases between them. The CDR3 is 18 amino acids. CDR3 sequence: CASSVGPPGRGDQETQYF. As DNA, the CDR3 is TGTGCCAGCAGCGTAGGACCCCCTGGGCGGGGTGACCAAGAGACCCAGTACTTC.

The chain carries TRBV9 and TRBJ1-1, with D unresolved. The CDR3 runs 14 residues. V lost 0 bases to trimming and J lost 3 bases, with 9 bases between them. CDR1 and CDR2 (germline): SGDLS, YYNGEE. The chain's CDR3 is CASSVETAHTEAFF. The CDR3 DNA sequence: TGTGCCAGCAGCGTAGAGACGGCCCACACTGAAGCTTTCTTT.

The gene calls are TRBV7-9 and TRBJ2-1; 10 nucleotides match TRBD1. Germline-derived CDR1 and CDR2 are SEHNR and FQNEAQ (reference sequence). V shed 5 bases, J shed 5 bases, and the junction held 6 bases outside the gene matches. This CDR3 is 15 amino acids long. The CDR3, as DNA: TGTGCCAGCAGCCCGAGACAGGGGGCGGACAATGAGCAGTTCTTC. Its protein product is CASSPRQGADNEQFF.

This chain links TRBV27 with TRBJ1-1, with D possibly TRBD1 on 6 matching bases. The CDR3 length is 16 residues. Germline values: CDR1 MNHEY, CDR2 SMNVEV (reference sequence). V lost 5 bases and J lost 1, with 17 bases in between. CDR3 protein: CASSPPPDRSNTEAFF. DNA for the CDR3: TGTGCCAGCAGTCCCCCCCCGGACAGATCGAACACTGAAGCTTTCTTT.

The chain uses TRBV18 and TRBJ1-5; D is unclear. The CDR3 totals 14 residues. Deletions cut 1 base from V and 1 base from J, with 5 bases between. Germline values: CDR1 KGHSH, CDR2 LQKENI. CDR3 DNA: TGTGCCAGCTCACCACAAGAGAGCAATCAGCCCCAGCATTTT. It encodes CASSPQESNQPQHF.

The rearrangement uses TRBV5-1 and TRBJ1-3, with TRBD1 matching 7 bases. This CDR3 is built from 17 residues. CDR1 SGHRS and CDR2 YFSETQ come from the germline V gene. The trim removed 3 bases at V and 0 bases at J, leaving 9 bases unmatched. CDR3 bases: TGCGCCAGCAGCTCTTACAGGGGAGGGAGCTCTGGAAACACCATATATTTT. It codes for CASSSYRGGSSGNTIYF.